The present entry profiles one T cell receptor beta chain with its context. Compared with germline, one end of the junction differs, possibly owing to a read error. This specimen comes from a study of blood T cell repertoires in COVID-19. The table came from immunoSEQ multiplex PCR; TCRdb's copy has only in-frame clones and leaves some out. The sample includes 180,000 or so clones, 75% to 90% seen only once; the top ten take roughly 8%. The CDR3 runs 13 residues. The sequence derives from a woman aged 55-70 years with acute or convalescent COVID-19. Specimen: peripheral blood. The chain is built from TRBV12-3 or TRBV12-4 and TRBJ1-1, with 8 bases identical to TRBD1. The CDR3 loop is CASSLAAKGQALF. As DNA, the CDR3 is TGTGCCAGCAGTTTAGCCGCAAAGGGACAGGCGCTCTTT.